This T cell receptor (beta chain) was sequenced in a study of Ad26.COV2.S vaccination and SARS-CoV-2 variants. Study-wide background: Recipients of Ad26.COV2.S got it intramuscularly, once or twice 56 days apart. Study observations and caveats: Responses of spike-specific T cells (both CD8+ and CD4+) reportedly showed substantial breadth after vaccination.

The V gene end was trimmed by 4 bases and the J gene end by 3 bases; junction bases not matched to a gene: 4. The germline gives CDR1 MNHEY, CDR2 SMNVEV (reference sequence). The CDR3 spans 14 residues. As regards this clone: The antigen remains undetermined.

The table came from immunoSEQ multiplex PCR; TCRdb's copy has only in-frame clones and leaves some out. The sample carries about 350,000 clones, around 89% recorded once. The treatment: about 20 received Ad26.COV2.S at low or high dose, single or two shots; 5 received placebo; per-sample allocation not given. Sampling took place 63 days after the first vaccine or placebo injection. The clonotype originates from a person aged 18-65 years who received the Ad26.COV2.S COVID-19 vaccine or a placebo. The sample was peripheral blood, taken in a trial of Ad26.COV2.S vaccine versus placebo. The chain couples TRBV27 to TRBJ1-1, with 8 nucleotides matching TRBD1. This chain's CDR3 is CASSWTGRDTEAFF. Here the CDR3 DNA reads TGTGCCAGCAGTTGGACAGGGAGGGACACTGAAGCTTTCTTT.